Shown below are 5 T cell receptor beta chains from a single sample sequenced in a study of T cells after yellow fever vaccination. TCRdb reprocessed the 5' RACE reads with MiXCR, giving one entry per CDR3 protein. The sample shows around 320,000 distinct CDR3 sequences, about 10% of them seen only once. The sequencing used CD4+ T cells sorted from PBMCs, collected 45 days after the yellow fever booster vaccination. All receptors derive from a man aged 18 to 30 who received the YFV17D yellow fever vaccine.

The chain combines TRBV19 with TRBJ1-1, with unresolved D. Germline CDR1 and CDR2: LNHDA and SQIVND (reference sequence). V was clipped by 7 bases and J by 3 bases, with 12 bases between them. This CDR3 spans 13 amino acids. CDR3 coding DNA: TGTGCCAGTATCGCCAGGTCCTACACTGAAGCTTTCTTT. Amino acids: CASIARSYTEAFF.

This clonotype was observed a few times. The chain has TRBV7-2 and TRBJ2-7; D is tentatively TRBD1 or TRBD2 (5 bases each). The V gene lost 5 bases and the J gene lost 6 bases, with 14 bases spanning the gap. Germline V gene lookup returns CDR1 SGHTA and CDR2 FQGNSA. The CDR3 covers 13 residues. The CDR3 DNA is TGTGCCAGCAGCCTGGATGGGGCGGGCGAGCAGTACTTC. Residues: CASSLDGAGEQYF.

V gene TRBV5-6 combines with J gene TRBJ2-5; no definite D call. CDR1 and CDR2 from the germline V gene are SGHDT and YYEEEE. V lost 5 bases, J lost 5 bases, and 13 bases lay in between. The CDR3 runs 13 residues. The CDR3: CASSLPLGETQYF. Written as DNA, the CDR3 is TGTGCCAGCAGTCTTCCTTTGGGGGAGACCCAGTACTTC. The full variable domain, rest sourced from reference TRBV5-6 and TRBJ2-5, is DAGVTQSPTHLIKTRGQQVTLRCSPKSGHDTVSWYQQALGQGPQFIFQYYEEEERQRGNFPDRFSGHQFPNYSSELNVNALLLGDSALYLCASSLPLGETQYFGPGTRLLVL.

This clonotype was seen many times. The CDR3, as DNA: TGTGCCAGCAGTCTCGAGACAGGGGGACACCTCCACTTT. This encodes CASSLETGGHLHF. The chain combines TRBV27 with TRBJ1-6, with 9 bases that match TRBD1. CDR1 is MNHEY and CDR2 is SMNVEV in the germline V gene (reference sequence). The CDR3 is made up of 13 amino acids. Trimming at V came to 5 bases and at J to 15 bases, leaving 8 bases not matched to a gene.

The rearrangement uses TRBV7-2 and TRBJ2-1; TRBD2 is a possible D gene (6 bases). Per germline, CDR1 SGHTA and CDR2 FQGNSA. The germline V and J ends were trimmed by 2 bases and 1 base, with 12 bases remaining between them. The CDR3 sequence is 16 residues long. The CDR3 loop is CASSLLGTRSYNEQFF. CDR3 in DNA: TGTGCCAGCAGCTTATTAGGGACTCGTTCCTACAATGAGCAGTTCTTC.